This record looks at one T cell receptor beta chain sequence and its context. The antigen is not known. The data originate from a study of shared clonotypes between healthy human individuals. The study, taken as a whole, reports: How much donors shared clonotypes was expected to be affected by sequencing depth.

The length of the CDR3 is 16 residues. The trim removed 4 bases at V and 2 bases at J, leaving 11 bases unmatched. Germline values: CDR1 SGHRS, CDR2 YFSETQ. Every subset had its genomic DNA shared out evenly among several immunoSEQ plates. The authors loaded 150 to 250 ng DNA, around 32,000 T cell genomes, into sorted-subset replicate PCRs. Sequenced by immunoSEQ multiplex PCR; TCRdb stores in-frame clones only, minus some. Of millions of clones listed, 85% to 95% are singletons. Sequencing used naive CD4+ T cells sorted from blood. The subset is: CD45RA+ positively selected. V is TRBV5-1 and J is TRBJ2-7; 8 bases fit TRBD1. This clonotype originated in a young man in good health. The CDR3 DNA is TGCGCCAGCAGCCCAGGACAGGGAAACATTCCCTACGAGCAGTACTTC. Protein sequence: CASSPGQGNIPYEQYF.